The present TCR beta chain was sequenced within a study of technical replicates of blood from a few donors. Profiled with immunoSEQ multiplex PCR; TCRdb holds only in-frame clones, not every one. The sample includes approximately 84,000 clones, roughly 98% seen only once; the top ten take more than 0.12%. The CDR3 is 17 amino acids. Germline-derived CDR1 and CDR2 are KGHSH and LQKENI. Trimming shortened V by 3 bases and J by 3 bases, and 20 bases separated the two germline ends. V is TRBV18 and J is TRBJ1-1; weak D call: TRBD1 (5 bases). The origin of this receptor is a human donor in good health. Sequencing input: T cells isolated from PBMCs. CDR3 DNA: TGTGCCAGCTCACCCCGGGAGGTTTTGGGGGAGGACACTGAAGCTTTCTTT. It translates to CASSPREVLGEDTEAFF.